Each of the 30 T cell receptor beta chains below was sequenced from the same sample in a study of response to subunit inactivated influenza vaccine (dated by TCRdb to about 2018). Receptor amplification or capture employed RT-PCR. The sample was run on an Illumina HiSeq 2500. TCRdb took the public reads, trimmed them with fastp at Q25, ran MiXCR for clone calling and kept in-frame beta chains. Identical CDR3 proteins give one entry, which carries the most common genes and DNA. The sample table records hundreds of thousands of distinct CDR3 sequences; about 11% of these occur just once. The ten top clones hold approximately 11% of the sample. These data are also associated with another study on T cells expressing NK-cell markers. The second paper states: The TCR beta cDNA libraries were made using 5'RACE template switching, a step that added both a universal primer site and unique molecular identifiers.

The sequenced sample was PBMCs from blood, obtained on the day of vaccination. These receptors were taken from a man aged 45-65 years who received an inactivated influenza vaccine. Donor details come from another sample of the same person, matched by shared clones.

This clonotype was detected ten times or more. The rearrangement links TRBV28 to TRBJ2-1; either TRBD1 or TRBD2 may supply D (5 bases each). With 7 bases removed from V and 0 bases from J, the gap between germline ends came to 19 bases. The CDR3 length is 17 residues. CDR1 is MDHEN, CDR2 SYDVKM, per germline. CDR3 DNA sequence: TGTGCCAGCACCGAGCCCGGGACGAGGAGCTCCTACAATGAGCAGTTCTTC. This encodes CASTEPGTRSSYNEQFF.

This clonotype was found a few times. The V gene is TRBV11-2, the J gene TRBJ2-3; D unclear. Germline V gene data show CDR1 as SGHAT and CDR2 as FQNNGV. This CDR3 region has 15 residues. V was clipped by 0 bases and J by 2 bases, with 9 bases between them. CDR3 nucleotides: TGTGCCAGCAGCTTAGACCCCCGTCCCACAGATACGCAGTATTTT. Translation: CASSLDPRPTDTQYF.

This clonotype was detected only a few times. The V call is TRBV6-2 or TRBV6-3, the J call TRBJ1-6; D uncertain. The V gene's germline CDR1 is MNHEY and CDR2 SVGEGT. The CDR3 totals 12 residues. The ends were cut back, 5 bases at V and 12 bases at J, with 11 bases in the middle. The CDR3 bases are TGTGCCAGCAGTACCGCCGGTAAACCCCTCCACTTT. Amino acids: CASSTAGKPLHF.

The table lists this clonotype with a few counts. The rearrangement joins TRBV6-1 to TRBJ2-7, with D possibly TRBD1 on 5 matching bases. The CDR3 is 13 residues long. CDR1 and CDR2 (germline): MNHNS, SASEGT. Between the trimmed V and J ends, which lost 6 bases and 9 bases, there was a span of 18 bases. CDR3 protein: CASRPAGPYGQYF. DNA of the CDR3: TGTGCCAGCAGACCCGCAGGGCCCTATGGGCAGTACTTC.

This clonotype was seen repeatedly, ten times or more. The J gene is TRBJ1-6, the V gene TRBV4-2, with unresolved D. Trimming removed 0 bases at V and 5 bases at J, with 5 bases between. CDR1 and CDR2 from the germline V gene are LGHNA and YNFKEQ. There are 14 residues in the CDR3. The CDR3 region is CASSQDRDNSPLHF. CDR3 in DNA: TGTGCCAGCAGCCAAGATCGGGATAATTCACCCCTCCACTTT.

This clonotype was detected only a few times. The junction does not match germline at one end; this may be a read error. The chain is built from TRBV5-1 and TRBJ2-5; D not certain. The length of the CDR3 is 15 residues. Germline V gene data show CDR1 as SGHRS and CDR2 as YFSETQ. The CDR3 sequence is CASSLMADHHETQYF. The CDR3 coding sequence is TGCGCCAGCAGCTTGATGGCTGACCACCACGAGACCCAGTACTTC.

This clonotype has a handful of counts. V gene TRBV5-1 combines with J gene TRBJ1-1; D unclear. CDR3 size: 15 residues. V was cut by 7 bases and J by 5 bases, with 21 bases left in between. Germline CDR1 reads SGHRS; CDR2 reads YFSETQ. CDR3 protein: CASGSVGGLRTEAFF. CDR3 DNA: TGCGCCAGCGGTTCCGTCGGAGGGCTGAGGACTGAAGCTTTCTTT.

This sequence joins TRBV28 and TRBJ1-1; D uncertain. Germline values: CDR1 MDHEN, CDR2 SYDVKM. This CDR3 has 13 residues. With 5 bases removed from V and 8 bases from J, the gap between germline ends came to 15 bases. DNA of the CDR3: TGTGCCAGCAGTGATAAGGGTCCTACAGAAGCTTTCTTT. It yields the protein CASSDKGPTEAFF.

The chain uses TRBV30 and TRBJ1-5; D not resolved. Germline values: CDR1 GTSNPN, CDR2 SVGIG (reference sequence). The V end lost 5 bases, the J end lost 9 bases, and 17 bases lay between the germline ends. The CDR3 loop spans 13 amino acids. The CDR3 spells CAWADGLGLPQHF. DNA for the CDR3: TGTGCCTGGGCTGACGGTTTAGGGTTGCCCCAGCATTTT.

This clonotype was found many times. The chain employs TRBV7-9 and TRBJ2-7; D is possibly TRBD2 (6 bases). Germline loops: CDR1 SEHNR, CDR2 FQNEAQ (reference sequence). The CDR3 is made up of 16 amino acids. V dropped 0 bases and J dropped 2 bases, with 14 bases sitting between them. CDR3 in DNA: TGTGCCAGCAGCTTAGCGAGCGGGCAAAAGGCCTACGAGCAGTACTTC. Translated: CASSLASGQKAYEQYF.

Ten or more counts support this clonotype. The CDR3 DNA sequence: TGTGCCAGCAGTTTAGACGCGGGGATCAATCAGCCCCAGCATTTT. Its protein is CASSLDAGINQPQHF. The chain combines TRBV12-3 or TRBV12-4 with TRBJ1-5; no reliable D call. The CDR3 length is 15 residues. V was pared by 1 base and J by 3 bases, with 10 bases between.

This clonotype was counted ten times or more. This sequence joins TRBV5-6 and TRBJ2-2; perhaps D is TRBD1 or TRBD2 (6 bases each). The ends were cut back, 4 bases at V and 5 bases at J, with 15 bases in the middle. CDR1 SGHDT and CDR2 YYEEEE come from the germline V gene. The CDR3 is 15 amino acids. The CDR3 reads CASSVGGLVTGELFF. The CDR3 region has the DNA TGTGCCAGCAGCGTCGGGGGCCTGGTTACCGGGGAGCTGTTTTTT.

The chain links TRBV10-3 to TRBJ2-1; 7 bases line up with TRBD2. J lost 4 bases, V lost 5 bases, and 5 bases had no gene match. CDR3 size: 14 residues. Germline CDR1 reads ENHRY; CDR2 reads SYGVKD. The CDR3 nucleotides are TGTGCCATCAGTAGGGAGGGCCGTTACAATGAGCAGTTCTTC. Protein: CAISREGRYNEQFF.

This clonotype was seen ten or more times. This chain uses TRBV10-3 with TRBJ1-4; 8 bases fit TRBD1. Germline lookup yields CDR1 ENHRY and CDR2 SYGVKD. This CDR3 is built from 13 residues. With V trimmed by 7 bases and J by 10 bases, 8 bases remained unmatched. The CDR3, as DNA: TGTGCCATCAAACCGGGACAGGAAGGAAAACTGTTTTTT. Translated, it gives CAIKPGQEGKLFF.

The chain joins TRBV20-1 to TRBJ2-7; TRBD1 aligns across 7 bases. Germline V lookup: CDR1 DFQATT, CDR2 SNEGSKA (reference sequence). V gave up 1 base and J gave up 1 base; unmatched junction bases: 7. This CDR3 has 15 amino acids. CDR3 sequence: CSARGWTGSSYEQYF. The DNA for the CDR3 is TGCAGTGCTAGAGGCTGGACAGGAAGTTCCTACGAGCAGTACTTC.

There are a few counts of this clonotype. The chain recombines TRBV11-2 with TRBJ2-1; 10 positions agree with TRBD2. The CDR3 totals 16 residues. Germline CDR1 reads SGHAT; CDR2 reads FQNNGV. Trimming removed 1 base from V and 6 bases from J; junction bases left unmatched: 6. The CDR3: CASSLGPTSGFNEQFF. The CDR3, as DNA: TGTGCCAGCAGCTTAGGGCCGACTAGCGGGTTCAATGAGCAGTTCTTC.

This clonotype was detected only a few times. The chain joins TRBV9 to TRBJ2-4; unclear D gene. The CDR3 totals 12 residues. Germline-derived CDR1 and CDR2 are SGDLS and YYNGEE. The V end lost 0 bases, the J end lost 13 bases, and 11 bases lay between the germline ends. The CDR3 nucleotides are TGTGCCAGCAGCGTAGGTCTGGGCCGACAGTACTTC. This sequence encodes CASSVGLGRQYF.

The sample holds many counts of this clonotype. The chain recombines TRBV10-3 with TRBJ1-2; D perhaps matches TRBD1 (6 bases). The V end was cut by 10 bases, the J end by 2 bases, with 11 bases between. Germline CDR1 reads ENHRY; CDR2 reads SYGVKD. The CDR3 loop spans 12 amino acids. The CDR3 bases are TGTGCCACCCTTGACAGGAACTATGGCTACACCTTC. Translated, it gives CATLDRNYGYTF.

This clonotype was counted only a few times. The chain is built from TRBV20-1 and TRBJ2-7, with 7 bases fitting TRBD2. With 0 bases clipped from V and 3 bases from J, the junction kept 2 bases outside the gene matches. CDR1 and CDR2 from the germline V gene are DFQATT and SNEGSKA (reference sequence). CDR3 length: 13 residues. CDR3 region: CSARERGDYEQYF. CDR3 sequence (DNA): TGCAGTGCTAGAGAACGGGGGGACTACGAGCAGTACTTC.

The chain combines TRBV6-2 or TRBV6-3 with TRBJ2-2; 8 bases line up with TRBD1. V lost 2 bases and J lost 6; bases outside the gene matches: 5. The CDR3 totals 15 residues. In germline, CDR1 is MNHEY, CDR2 SVGEGT. In nucleotides, the CDR3 is TGTGCCAGCAGTTACCGGACAGGGACGGCCGGGGAGCTGTTTTTT. It codes for CASSYRTGTAGELFF.

This clonotype occurred a few times. This rearrangement joins TRBV4-2 to TRBJ2-6; no clear D gene. The CDR3 is 21 residues long. V was cut by 2 bases and J by 0 bases, with 23 bases left in between. The germline gives CDR1 LGHNA, CDR2 YNFKEQ. The CDR3 spells CASSQTRGPGPTTSGANVLTF. For the CDR3, the DNA is TGTGCCAGCAGCCAAACACGAGGACCGGGCCCAACTACCTCTGGGGCCAACGTCCTGACTTTC.

Ten or more counts support this clonotype. The chain is built from TRBV14 and TRBJ2-7; 8 bases match TRBD1. V was clipped by 2 bases and J by 5 bases; unmatched bases: 8. CDR1 SGHDN and CDR2 FVKESK come from the germline V gene. The CDR3 has 15 amino acids. The DNA of the CDR3 is TGTGCCAGCAGCCAACAAAGGACAGGGAACCACGAGCAGTACTTC. This gives the protein CASSQQRTGNHEQYF.

This clonotype appeared a few times. The rearrangement uses TRBV28 and TRBJ2-3, with TRBD2 matching 7 bases. In germline, CDR1 is MDHEN, CDR2 SYDVKM. This CDR3 is built from 15 residues. The trim removed 6 bases at V and 5 bases at J, leaving 11 bases unmatched. In DNA form, the CDR3 reads TGTGCCAGCAGCAGACTAGCCCTCCGGGGAGATACGCAGTATTTT. Amino acids: CASSRLALRGDTQYF.

In this sample, this clonotype turned up a few times. The J gene is TRBJ1-5, the V gene TRBV20-1; D call uncertain. Germline V CDR1 and CDR2: DFQATT, SNEGSKA (reference sequence). There are 12 residues in the CDR3. Between the trimmed V and J ends, which lost 6 bases and 3 bases, there was a span of 9 bases. The CDR3 DNA reads TGCAGTGCCCGGTGGGTCAATCAGCCCCAGCATTTT. It yields the protein CSARWVNQPQHF.

The gene calls are TRBV18 and TRBJ2-4, with D unresolved. There are 16 residues in the CDR3. CDR1 and CDR2 from the germline V gene are KGHSH and LQKENI. The ends were cut back, 2 bases at V and 5 bases at J, with 16 bases in the middle. The CDR3 nucleotides are TGTGCCAGCTCACCATCGGCTTTGTTCTCTGAAAACATTCAGTACTTC. Translated, it gives CASSPSALFSENIQYF.

A few counts support this clonotype. This rearrangement joins TRBV5-6 to TRBJ2-3; 10 bases fit TRBD2. This CDR3 contains 16 residues. The germline V gene has CDR1 SGHDT and CDR2 YYEEEE. V lost 3 bases to trimming and J lost 3 bases; unmatched junction nucleotides: 7. The DNA for the CDR3 is TGTGCCAGCAGCTGGGGAGCGGGGGGGCCTACAGATACGCAGTATTTT. It encodes CASSWGAGGPTDTQYF.

The count of this clonotype is one. This rearrangement joins TRBV18 to TRBJ2-3; D is perhaps TRBD2 (6 bases). The CDR3 length is 15 residues. Trimming pared 3 bases from V and 4 bases from J, leaving 14 bases between. Germline V gene sequence: CDR1 KGHSH, CDR2 LQKENI. CDR3 coding DNA: TGTGCCAGCTCACCCGGCCGGGGGAGGTCAGATACGCAGTATTTT. Amino acids: CASSPGRGRSDTQYF.

V and J are TRBV29-1 and TRBJ2-7; unclear D gene. The germline CDR1 and CDR2 sequences are SQVTM and ANQGSEA. There are 15 residues in the CDR3. V shed 6 bases and J shed 3 bases, with 21 bases lying between them. In DNA form, the CDR3 reads TGCAGCGTGAGCTCTGGGGAACATCGCGACTACGAGCAGTACTTC. It translates to CSVSSGEHRDYEQYF.

This clonotype has a handful of counts. J is TRBJ2-1 and V is TRBV6-1; TRBD2 matches at 8 bases. V gave up 6 bases and J gave up 0 bases; unmatched junction bases: 10. Germline V gene lookup returns CDR1 MNHNS and CDR2 SASEGT. CDR3 length: 17 amino acids. The CDR3 DNA follows: TGTGCCAGCAGACACGGGACTAGGGGATACTCCTACAATGAGCAGTTCTTC. Translating gives CASRHGTRGYSYNEQFF.

Only a few counts were recorded for this clonotype. This sequence joins TRBV12-3 or TRBV12-4 and TRBJ1-5; no clear D. The V and J ends lost 7 bases and 1 base respectively, with 11 bases between them. This CDR3 has 14 amino acids. Written as DNA, the CDR3 is TGTGCCAGCACGGAGGGAACGAGCAATCAGCCCCAGCATTTT. Translated, it gives CASTEGTSNQPQHF.